The clone carrying this T cell receptor (beta chain) was observed a few times. Antigen: not known. As to treatment: oral pan-JAK inhibitor, 5-10 mg twice daily. In alopecia areata patients, both lesional scalp punch biopsies and peripheral blood were collected. This record comes from a study of CD8+ T cells in alopecia areata. Study-wide findings and caveats: Across lesional scalp, and particularly alopecia totalis/universalis, clonality surpassed that of normal scalp. Patients shared TCRs less clearly than mice did, possibly owing to HLA.

V lost 5 bases and J lost 1, with 11 bases in between. This CDR3 contains 14 residues. The V gene's germline CDR1 is SGHVS and CDR2 FQNEAQ. RNA was isolated and reverse transcribed to cDNA, the sequencing template. Libraries were prepared by immunoSEQ multiplex PCR; TCRdb keeps only in-frame clonotypes and omits some of them. The repertoire holds about 150,000 clones, with around three fifths as singletons. The sequences come from CD4+ T cells sorted from blood, collected at week 4, from a patient treated with tofacitinib. The receptor's source is a human donor with alopecia areata. The chain combines TRBV7-8 with TRBJ1-1; D is undetermined. The CDR3 DNA reads as TGTGCCAGCAGCCCGGCCTCTGGGAACACTGAAGCTTTCTTT. It is translated as CASSPASGNTEAFF.